This entry concerns a single T cell receptor beta chain. The sample is drawn from a study of OX40 agonist ivuxolimab in advanced cancers. J gave up 6 bases and V 3 bases, and 8 bases lay outside the gene matches. The CDR3 loop spans 15 amino acids. Per germline, CDR1 SGHTA and CDR2 FQGNSA. TCRdb keeps only in-frame clones here, not all; method: immunoSEQ multiplex PCR. Among about 90,000 clones listed, around 85% were seen once. The rearrangement uses TRBV7-2 and TRBJ2-7, with 10 bases that match TRBD2. The source is an adult with an advanced solid tumor such as melanoma, head and neck, liver or kidney cancer. The specimen comprised CD4+ or CD8+ T cells sorted from blood, sampled in a trial of the OX40 agonist ivuxolimab. The CDR3 is CASSFQAGGPGEQYF. For the CDR3, the DNA is TGTGCCAGCAGCTTTCAAGCGGGGGGGCCAGGCGAGCAGTACTTC.